This TCR beta chain was identified during a study of blood T cells in healthy people across ages. Study-wide context: Capture by template switching was about one barcoded beta molecule per two T cells.

Study conclusions and caveats: Strong correlation linked observed beta diversity and percent naive T cells.

The authors ran a second PCR of 7 to 11 cycles using a sample-barcoded 5' primer and a J-beta primer mix. A single record per CDR3 protein comes from TCRdb applying MiXCR to the 5' RACE reads. This sample carries nearly 800,000 distinct CDR3 sequences, roughly 25% of them seen once, and the ten largest clones take under 4%. Note on this clonotype: Its antigen is undetermined.

V lost 4 bases, J lost 1 base, and 13 bases lay in between. The CDR3 covers 15 residues. CDR1 is SGHRS and CDR2 is YFSETQ in the germline V gene. These data are also associated with another study on T cells of mothers and their children. That source notes: T cell clones that were persistent and microchimeric went undetected.

The sample taken for sequencing was blood. This clonotype was sampled from a boy between 10 and 17 years old in good health. The chain has TRBV5-1 and TRBJ2-3; D call uncertain. CDR3 protein: CASSPWGSRTDTQYF. In DNA form, the CDR3 reads TGCGCCAGCAGCCCCTGGGGTAGCCGCACAGATACGCAGTATTTT.